The T cell receptor beta chain under discussion was sequenced for a study of siplizumab effects on memory and regulatory T cells. Overall study findings and caveats: There was no confirmation of the suppressive function of proliferating Tregs from siplizumab cultures. Naive T cells appeared more varied than memory cells and looked like key alloresponse contributors.

Turning to this clone: Its antigen is not known.

Germline CDR1 is SGHKS and CDR2 is YYEKEE (reference sequence). CDR3 size: 16 residues. V was trimmed by 0 bases and J by 0 bases, leaving 12 bases between them. Roughly 10^5 TCR templates underwent assay in each sample. Clones were sequenced by immunoSEQ multiplex PCR, and TCRdb holds only the in-frame ones, with some missing. The sample shows over 70,000 clones, 85% to 95% of them seen only once. The TCR comes from a human donor in good health. The specimen was CD8+ T cells sorted from blood. The chain combines TRBV5-5 with TRBJ1-1; D is undetermined. CDR3 amino acids: CASSLVSGVLNTEAFF. CDR3 sequence (DNA): TGTGCCAGCAGCTTGGTGTCTGGTGTGCTGAACACTGAAGCTTTCTTT.